The rows below give T cell receptor beta chains drawn from one sample of a study of early T cells in non-severe SARS-CoV-2 infection. TCRdb recomputed calls from the 5' RACE reads with MiXCR, one row per CDR3 protein. The sample consists of some 27,000 distinct CDR3 sequences, roughly 4.8% of them appearing once. The sample taken for sequencing was whole blood. The origin of the receptors is an adult who was a healthcare worker with PCR-confirmed SARS-CoV-2 infection or an uninfected control (not recorded which). Both conserved end residues are part of each CDR3. The D gene is left open where the match is weak. The listing skips clone size in some rows; elsewhere it reads once, few, many or a size class.

J: TRBJ2-7
V: TRBV6-2/TRBV6-3
size: many
D: -
length: 14
DNA: TGTGCCAGCATTCCCGGGCTTAGGGATTACGAGCAGTACTTC
CDR3: CASIPGLRDYEQYF

J: TRBJ1-1
V: TRBV7-6
size: many
D: -
length: 12
DNA: TGTGCCAGCAGCTTGGGGGCTGCGGAAGCTTTCTTT
CDR3: CASSLGAAEAFF

J: TRBJ2-1
V: TRBV20-1
size: many
D: TRBD2
length: 16
DNA: TGCAGTGCTAGAGACCGGGCTAGCGGGTGGTACAATGAGCAGTTCTTC
CDR3: CSARDRASGWYNEQFF

J: TRBJ2-2
V: TRBV6-5
size: many
D: -
length: 13
DNA: TGTGCCAGCCATGAGGGGGACACCGGGGAGCTGTTTTTT
CDR3: CASHEGDTGELFF

J: TRBJ2-1
V: TRBV24-1
size: many
D: -
length: 16
DNA: TGTGCCACCAGTGATCTGGAGGGGGTATCCTACAATGAGCAGTTCTTC
CDR3: CATSDLEGVSYNEQFF

J: TRBJ2-1
V: TRBV7-6
size: many
D: -
length: 13
DNA: TGTGCCAGCAGCTTATTATGGTGGAATGAGCAGTTCTTC
CDR3: CASSLLWWNEQFF

J: TRBJ2-7
V: TRBV27
size: few
D: -
length: 12
DNA: TGTGCCAGCAGTTTTTTAGGGAGTGAGCAGTACTTC
CDR3: CASSFLGSEQYF

J: TRBJ2-5
V: TRBV2
size: many
D: -
length: 14
DNA: TGTGCCAGCAGTGAAGGGGTCGGTGGAGAGACCCAGTACTTC
CDR3: CASSEGVGGETQYF

J: TRBJ1-1
V: TRBV3-1
size: few
D: -
length: 13
DNA: TGTGCCAGCAGCCAAGAGGGTAGGACTGAAGCTTTCTTT
CDR3: CASSQEGRTEAFF

J: TRBJ1-5
V: TRBV25-1
size: many
D: -
length: 14
DNA: TGTGCCAGCAGGGAGACAGGTTTGGGGCAGCCCCAGCATTTT
CDR3: CASRETGLGQPQHF

J: TRBJ1-5
V: TRBV10-3
size: many
D: TRBD1
length: 14
DNA: TGTGCCATCAGTGAGTCGAGGGGGCAACAGCCCCAGCATTTT
CDR3: CAISESRGQQPQHF

J: TRBJ1-1
V: TRBV11-2
size: many
D: -
length: 15
DNA: TGTGCCAGCAGCTTATTCGGGACTTACAACACTGAAGCTTTCTTT
CDR3: CASSLFGTYNTEAFF

J: TRBJ2-2
V: TRBV7-2
size: many
D: -
length: 15
DNA: TGTGCCAGCAGCTTTCAGGAATTAAACACCGGGGAGCTGTTTTTT
CDR3: CASSFQELNTGELFF

J: TRBJ2-7
V: TRBV7-9
size: -
D: -
length: 14
DNA: TGTGCCAGCAGCTTTAACGGAAAGCCCTACGAGCAGTACTTC
CDR3: CASSFNGKPYEQYF